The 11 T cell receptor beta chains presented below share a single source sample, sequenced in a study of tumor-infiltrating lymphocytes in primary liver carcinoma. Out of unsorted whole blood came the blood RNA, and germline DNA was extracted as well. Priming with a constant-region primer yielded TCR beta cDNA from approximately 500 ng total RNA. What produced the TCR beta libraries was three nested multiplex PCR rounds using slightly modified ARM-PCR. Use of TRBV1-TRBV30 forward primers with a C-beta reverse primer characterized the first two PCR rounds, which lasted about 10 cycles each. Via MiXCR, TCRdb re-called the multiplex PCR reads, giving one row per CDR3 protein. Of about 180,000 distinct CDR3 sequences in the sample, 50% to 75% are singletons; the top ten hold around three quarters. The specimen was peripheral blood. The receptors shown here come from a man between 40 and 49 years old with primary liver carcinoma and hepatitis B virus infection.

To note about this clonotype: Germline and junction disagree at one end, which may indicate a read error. Here the CDR3 DNA reads TGCAGCGCAATTTTGACCCGACGCGGGGGAGATGCGCAGTATTTT. As protein: CSAILTRRGGDAQYF. This rearrangement joins TRBV29-1 to TRBJ2-3, with 7 positions matching TRBD2. This CDR3 contains 15 residues. Germline CDR1 SQVTM, CDR2 ANQGSEA.

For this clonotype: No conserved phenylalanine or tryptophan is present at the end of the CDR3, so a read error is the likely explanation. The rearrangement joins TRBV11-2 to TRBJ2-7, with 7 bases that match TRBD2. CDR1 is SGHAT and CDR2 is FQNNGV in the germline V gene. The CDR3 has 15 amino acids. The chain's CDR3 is CASSPRLAATYEQYL. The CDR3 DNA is TGCGCCAGCAGCCCCCGACTAGCAGCGACCTACGAGCAGTACCTC.

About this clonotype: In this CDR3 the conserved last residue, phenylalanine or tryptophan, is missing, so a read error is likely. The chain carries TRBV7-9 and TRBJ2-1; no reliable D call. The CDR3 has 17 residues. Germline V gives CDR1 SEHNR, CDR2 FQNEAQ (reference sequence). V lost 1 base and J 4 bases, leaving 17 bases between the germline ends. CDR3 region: CASSLGEWSERYNEQFL. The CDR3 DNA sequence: TGTGCCAGCAGCTTAGGGGAATGGAGCGAAAGATACAATGAGCAGTTCCTC.

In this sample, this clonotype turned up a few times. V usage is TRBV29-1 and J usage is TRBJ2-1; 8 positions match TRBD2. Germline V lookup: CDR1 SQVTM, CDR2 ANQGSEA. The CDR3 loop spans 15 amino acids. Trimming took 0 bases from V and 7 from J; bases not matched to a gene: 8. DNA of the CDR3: TGCAGCGTTGAAGAGCAAGCGGGAGCGTATAATGAGCAGTTCTTC. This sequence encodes CSVEEQAGAYNEQFF.

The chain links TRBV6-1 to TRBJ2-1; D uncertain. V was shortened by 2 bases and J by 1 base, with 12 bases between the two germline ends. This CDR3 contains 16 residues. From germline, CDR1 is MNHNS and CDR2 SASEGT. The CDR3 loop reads CASSELAAPSYNEQFF. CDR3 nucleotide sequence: TGTGCCAGCAGTGAACTGGCGGCCCCATCCTACAATGAGCAGTTCTTC.

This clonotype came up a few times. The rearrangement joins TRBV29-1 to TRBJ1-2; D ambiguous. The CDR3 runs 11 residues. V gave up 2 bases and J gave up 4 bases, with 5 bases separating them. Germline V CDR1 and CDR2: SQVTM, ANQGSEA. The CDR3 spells CSVESSYGYTF. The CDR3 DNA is TGCAGCGTTGAAAGCTCCTATGGCTACACCTTC.

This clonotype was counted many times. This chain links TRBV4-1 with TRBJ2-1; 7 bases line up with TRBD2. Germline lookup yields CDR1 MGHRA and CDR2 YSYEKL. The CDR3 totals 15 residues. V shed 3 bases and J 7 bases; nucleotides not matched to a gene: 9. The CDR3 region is CASSQNGRPENEQFF. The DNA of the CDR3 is TGCGCCAGCAGCCAGAACGGGAGGCCCGAAAATGAGCAGTTCTTC.

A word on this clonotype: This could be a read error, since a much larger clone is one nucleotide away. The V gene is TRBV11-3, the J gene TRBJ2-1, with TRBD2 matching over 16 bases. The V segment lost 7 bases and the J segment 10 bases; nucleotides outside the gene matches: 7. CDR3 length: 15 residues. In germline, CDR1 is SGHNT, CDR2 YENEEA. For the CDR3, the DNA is TGTGCCAGCATCTCGGGACTAGCGGGAGGGGGGGAGCAGTTCTTC. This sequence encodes CASISGLAGGGEQFF.

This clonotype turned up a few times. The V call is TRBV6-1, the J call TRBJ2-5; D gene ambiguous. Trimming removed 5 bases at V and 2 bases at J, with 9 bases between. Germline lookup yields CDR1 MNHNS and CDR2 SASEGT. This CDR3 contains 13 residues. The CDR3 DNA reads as TGTGCCAGCAGTTTGGTTTTTCAAGAGACCCAGTACTTC. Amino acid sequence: CASSLVFQETQYF.

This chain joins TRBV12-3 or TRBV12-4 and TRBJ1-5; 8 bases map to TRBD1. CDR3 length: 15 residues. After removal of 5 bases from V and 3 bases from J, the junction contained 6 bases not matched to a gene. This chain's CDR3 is CASSHGQGNNQPQHF. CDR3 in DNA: TGTGCCAGCAGTCACGGACAGGGCAACAATCAGCCCCAGCATTTT.

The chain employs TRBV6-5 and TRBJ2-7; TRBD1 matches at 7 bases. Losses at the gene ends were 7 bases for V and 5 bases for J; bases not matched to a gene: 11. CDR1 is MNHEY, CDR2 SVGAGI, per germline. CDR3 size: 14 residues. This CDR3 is CASKNRGALNEQYF. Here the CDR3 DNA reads TGTGCCAGCAAAAACAGGGGTGCTCTCAACGAGCAGTACTTC.